This T cell receptor (beta chain) is from a study of blood T cell repertoires in COVID-19. About the study: Acute and convalescent COVID-19 specimens originated in the United States, Italy and Spain. Sample material is recorded as cDNA or gDNA derived from T cells, B-cell-depleted T cells, or PBMCs.

In the source study's methods: Reference gene primer amplification yielded estimated nucleated cell counts. Profiled with immunoSEQ multiplex PCR; TCRdb holds only in-frame clones, not every one. V, J and clone size are taken as reported in that table, and D and trimming were inferred from the DNA itself. The sample consists of about 300,000 clones, approximately 90% of them appearing once. The germline CDR1 and CDR2 sequences are SGHTA and FQGNSA. The CDR3 sequence is 13 residues long. Trimming stripped 1 base from V and 8 bases from J, with 11 bases between. V gene TRBV7-2 combines with J gene TRBJ1-2, with a weak D call TRBD1 (6 bases). The specimen sequenced was peripheral blood. This TCR was sampled from a woman aged 25 to 39 who had recovered from COVID-19. This CDR3 reads CASSLEQGGGYTF. In DNA form, the CDR3 reads TGTGCCAGCAGCTTAGAACAGGGTGGGGGCTACACCTTC.